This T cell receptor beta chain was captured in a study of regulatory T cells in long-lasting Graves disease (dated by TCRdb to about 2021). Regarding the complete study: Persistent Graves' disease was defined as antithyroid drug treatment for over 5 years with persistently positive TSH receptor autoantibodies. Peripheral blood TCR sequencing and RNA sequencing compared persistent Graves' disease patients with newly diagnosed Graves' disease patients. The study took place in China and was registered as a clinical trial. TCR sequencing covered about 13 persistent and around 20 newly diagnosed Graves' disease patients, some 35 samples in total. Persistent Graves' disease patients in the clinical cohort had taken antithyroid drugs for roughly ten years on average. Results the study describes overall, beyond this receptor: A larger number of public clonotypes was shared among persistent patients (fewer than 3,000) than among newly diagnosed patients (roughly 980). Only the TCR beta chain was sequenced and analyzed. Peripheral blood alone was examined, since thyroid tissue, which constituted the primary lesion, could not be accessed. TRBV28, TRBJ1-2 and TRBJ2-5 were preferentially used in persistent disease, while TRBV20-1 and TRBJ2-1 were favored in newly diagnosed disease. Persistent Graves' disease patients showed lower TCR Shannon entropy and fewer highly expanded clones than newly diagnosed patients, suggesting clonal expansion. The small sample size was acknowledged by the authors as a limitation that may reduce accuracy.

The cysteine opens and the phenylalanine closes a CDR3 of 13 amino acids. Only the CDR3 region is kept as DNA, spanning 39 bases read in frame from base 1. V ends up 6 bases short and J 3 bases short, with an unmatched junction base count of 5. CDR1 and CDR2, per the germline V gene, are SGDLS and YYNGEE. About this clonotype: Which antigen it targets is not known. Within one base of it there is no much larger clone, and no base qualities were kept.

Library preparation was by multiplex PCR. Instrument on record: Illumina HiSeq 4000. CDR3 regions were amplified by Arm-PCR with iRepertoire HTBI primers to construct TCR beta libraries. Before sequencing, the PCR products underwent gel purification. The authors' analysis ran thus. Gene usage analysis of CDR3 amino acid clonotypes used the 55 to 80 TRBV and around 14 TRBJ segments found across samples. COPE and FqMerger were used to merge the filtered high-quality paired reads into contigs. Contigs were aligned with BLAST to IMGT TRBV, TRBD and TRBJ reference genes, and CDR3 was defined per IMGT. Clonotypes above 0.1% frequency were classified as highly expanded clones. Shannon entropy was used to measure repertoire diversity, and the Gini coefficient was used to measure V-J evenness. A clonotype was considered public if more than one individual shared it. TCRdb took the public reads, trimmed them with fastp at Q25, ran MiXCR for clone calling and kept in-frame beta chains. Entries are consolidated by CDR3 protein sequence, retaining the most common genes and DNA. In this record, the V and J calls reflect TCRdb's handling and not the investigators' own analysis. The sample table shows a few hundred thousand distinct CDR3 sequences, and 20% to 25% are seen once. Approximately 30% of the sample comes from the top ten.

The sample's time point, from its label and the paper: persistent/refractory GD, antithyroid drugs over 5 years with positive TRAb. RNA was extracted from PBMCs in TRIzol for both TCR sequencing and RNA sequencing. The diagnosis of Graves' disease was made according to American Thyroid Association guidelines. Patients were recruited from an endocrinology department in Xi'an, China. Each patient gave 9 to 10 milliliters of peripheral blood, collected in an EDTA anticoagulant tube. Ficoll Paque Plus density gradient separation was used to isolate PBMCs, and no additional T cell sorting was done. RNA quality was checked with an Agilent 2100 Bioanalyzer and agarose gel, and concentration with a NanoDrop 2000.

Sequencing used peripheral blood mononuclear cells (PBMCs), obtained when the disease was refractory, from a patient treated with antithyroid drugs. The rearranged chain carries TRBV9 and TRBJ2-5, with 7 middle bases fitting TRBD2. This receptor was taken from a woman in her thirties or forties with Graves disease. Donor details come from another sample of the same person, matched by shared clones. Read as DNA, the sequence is TGTGCCAGCAAGGCGGGAGTAAAAGAGACCCAGTACTTC. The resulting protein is CASKAGVKETQYF.